The sequence of this T cell receptor (beta chain) was determined in a study of CD8 T cells in ankylosing spondylitis. V lost 5 bases to trimming and J lost 6 bases, with 17 bases between them. This CDR3 spans 14 amino acids. From germline, CDR1 is DFQATT and CDR2 SNEGSKA (reference sequence). Study results and limitations: Seemingly distinctive of ankylosing spondylitis blood was a TCR beta motif formed by eight highly homologous variants. Clones that were linked to disease were CD8+ and were relatively rare in peripheral blood. Reportedly, matched ankylosing spondylitis synovial fluid was significantly enriched for disease-linked clones.

Preparation of TCR beta libraries was done by quantitative 5'-RACE with molecular barcodes. Each CDR3 protein is one row after TCRdb ran MiXCR on the 5' RACE reads. The table records more than 500,000 distinct CDR3 sequences, approximately 5.3% of them present only once. The sample holds many counts of this clonotype. The antigen is unknown. The receptor comes from a male donor with ankylosing spondylitis. The chain joins TRBV20-1 to TRBJ2-1; perhaps TRBD2 as D (6 bases). The sequenced material came from blood, either unsorted or a sorted T cell fraction (not recorded which). CDR3 region: CSALTGGRGNEQFF. CDR3 bases: TGCAGTGCTCTAACTGGGGGGAGAGGCAATGAGCAGTTCTTC.